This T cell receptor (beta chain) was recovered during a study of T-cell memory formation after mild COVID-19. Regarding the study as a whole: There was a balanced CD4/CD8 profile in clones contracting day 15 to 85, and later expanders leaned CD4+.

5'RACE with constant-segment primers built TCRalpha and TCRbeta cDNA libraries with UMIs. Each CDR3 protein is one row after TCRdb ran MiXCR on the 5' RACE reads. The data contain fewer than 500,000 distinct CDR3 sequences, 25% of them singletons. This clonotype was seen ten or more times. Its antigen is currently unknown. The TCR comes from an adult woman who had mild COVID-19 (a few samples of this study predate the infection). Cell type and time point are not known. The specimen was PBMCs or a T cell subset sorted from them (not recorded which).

The CDR3 DNA is TGCAGCGTTGTTCTGGGGACACGGGGCCGCTCTGGAAACACCATATATTTT. Encoded protein: CSVVLGTRGRSGNTIYF. The chain combines TRBV29-1 with TRBJ1-3; perhaps TRBD1 as D (6 bases). The CDR3 length is 17 residues. V lost 4 bases, J lost 0 bases, and 19 bases lay in between. CDR1 and CDR2 (germline): SQVTM, ANQGSEA.